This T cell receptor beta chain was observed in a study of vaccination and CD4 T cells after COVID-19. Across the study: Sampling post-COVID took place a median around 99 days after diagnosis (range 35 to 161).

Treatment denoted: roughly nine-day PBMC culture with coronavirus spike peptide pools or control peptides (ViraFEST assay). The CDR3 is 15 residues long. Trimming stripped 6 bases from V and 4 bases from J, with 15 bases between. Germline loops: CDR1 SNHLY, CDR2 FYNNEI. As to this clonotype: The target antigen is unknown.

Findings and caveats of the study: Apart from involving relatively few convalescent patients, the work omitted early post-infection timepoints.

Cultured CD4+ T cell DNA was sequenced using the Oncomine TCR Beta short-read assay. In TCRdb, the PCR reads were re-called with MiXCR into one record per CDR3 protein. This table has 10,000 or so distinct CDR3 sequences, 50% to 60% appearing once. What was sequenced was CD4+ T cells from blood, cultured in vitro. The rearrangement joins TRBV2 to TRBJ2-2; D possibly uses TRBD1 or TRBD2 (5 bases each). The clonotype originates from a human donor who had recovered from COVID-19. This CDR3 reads CASSPRGLRTGELFF. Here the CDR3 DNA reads TGTGCCAGCAGCCCCCGGGGCCTCCGCACCGGGGAGCTGTTTTTT.